The 27 T cell receptor beta chains given below trace back to one sample, sequenced in a study of blood T cell repertoires in COVID-19. Profiling relied on immunoSEQ multiplex PCR, and the TCRdb table lists in-frame clones only, not all of them. The sample includes about 48,000 clones, 85% of them seen just once. Material for sequencing was peripheral blood. Receptors were obtained from a woman aged 60-75 years with acute or convalescent COVID-19.

The rearrangement joins TRBV15 to TRBJ2-2; perhaps TRBD1 as D (6 bases). Germline CDR1 is LNHNV and CDR2 is YYDKDF (reference sequence). This CDR3 contains 16 residues. Trimming removed 3 bases at V and 4 bases at J, with 15 bases between. The CDR3 protein is CATSRVTGLSTGELFF. The CDR3 bases are TGTGCCACCAGCAGGGTAACAGGGTTGAGCACCGGGGAGCTGTTTTTT. Using reference TRBV15 and TRBJ2-2 for the parts outside the CDR3, the full variable domain is DAMVIQNPRYQVTQFGKPVTLSCSQTLNHNVMYWYQQKSSQAPKLLFHYYDKDFNNEADTPDNFQSRRPNTSFCFLDIRSPGLGDTAMYLCATSRVTGLSTGELFFGEGSRLTVL.

The chain combines TRBV7-2 with TRBJ2-2; TRBD1 is a possible D gene (6 bases). This CDR3 is built from 17 residues. CDR1 is SGHTA, CDR2 FQGNSA, per germline. V lost 1 base and J lost 2, with 14 bases in between. The CDR3 sequence is CASSLGPRGENTGELFF. Here the CDR3 DNA reads TGTGCCAGCAGCTTAGGCCCCAGGGGAGAAAACACCGGGGAGCTGTTTTTT.

The rearrangement links TRBV10-2 to TRBJ2-3, with a possible D match to TRBD2 (7 bases). Germline CDR1 is WSHSY and CDR2 is SAAADI. V was shortened by 3 bases and J by 2 bases, with 9 bases between the two germline ends. This CDR3 spans 14 amino acids. CDR3 region: CASSEGGATDTQYF. The CDR3 bases are TGCGCCAGCAGTGAAGGGGGGGCCACAGATACGCAGTATTTT.

The rearrangement uses TRBV18 and TRBJ1-3; no clear D gene. Germline V gene data show CDR1 as KGHSH and CDR2 as LQKENI. This CDR3 comprises 16 residues. Trimming pared 2 bases from V and 0 bases from J, leaving 11 bases between. The DNA of the CDR3 is TGTGCCAGCTCACCAGGGCCGATTAGCTCTGGAAACACCATATATTTT. Residues: CASSPGPISSGNTIYF.

The chain combines TRBV12-3 or TRBV12-4 with TRBJ2-5, with D hard to call. The germline V and J ends were trimmed by 5 bases and 5 bases, with 12 bases remaining between them. CDR3 length equals 13 residues. CDR3 DNA sequence: TGTGCCAGCAGTCCCGCAGCGTTCGAGACCCAGTACTTC. Encoded protein: CASSPAAFETQYF.

The chain combines TRBV11-2 with TRBJ2-5, with D possibly TRBD2 on 6 matching bases. Germline assignment: CDR1 SGHAT and CDR2 FQNNGV. The CDR3 loop spans 15 amino acids. Trimming took 4 bases from V and 5 from J, leaving 17 bases between them. CDR3 DNA sequence: TGTGCCAGCAGCTACACTTATGGGGCGGGGGAGACCCAGTACTTC. Protein sequence: CASSYTYGAGETQYF. The full variable domain, rest sourced from reference TRBV11-2 and TRBJ2-5, is EAGVAQSPRYKIIEKRQSVAFWCNPISGHATLYWYQQILGQGPKLLIQFQNNGVVDDSQLPKDRFSAERLKGVDSTLKIQPAKLEDSAVYLCASSYTYGAGETQYFGPGTRLLVL.

This rearrangement joins TRBV7-6 to TRBJ1-5; a possible D gene is TRBD1 (5 bases). The germline V and J ends were trimmed by 4 bases and 2 bases, with 12 bases remaining between them. The CDR3 runs to 15 residues. Germline CDR1 SGHVS, CDR2 FNYEAQ. Here the CDR3 DNA reads TGTGCCAGCAGCTCCGGGGGGGGTGGCAATCAGCCCCAGCATTTT. The encoded protein is CASSSGGGGNQPQHF.

The chain employs TRBV19 and TRBJ2-3, with D maybe TRBD2 (7 bases). Germline loops: CDR1 LNHDA, CDR2 SQIVND (reference sequence). V was clipped by 3 bases and J by 5 bases, with 12 bases between them. The CDR3 is made up of 14 amino acids. The CDR3 here is CASSMGGAEDTQYF. CDR3 bases: TGTGCCAGTAGTATGGGGGGGGCAGAAGATACGCAGTATTTT.

The chain joins TRBV18 to TRBJ2-5; no firm D call. Per germline, CDR1 KGHSH and CDR2 LQKENI. The length of the CDR3 is 13 residues. V was pared by 0 bases and J by 4 bases, with 6 bases between. The CDR3 region has the DNA TGTGCCAGCTCACCACCTGTAGTAGAGACCCAGTACTTC. This gives the protein CASSPPVVETQYF.

The chain employs TRBV5-1 and TRBJ2-1, with D possibly TRBD1 on 5 matching bases. The CDR3 has 14 amino acids. Looked up from germline, CDR1 is SGHRS and CDR2 is YFSETQ. V lost 1 base and J 7 bases, leaving 12 bases between the germline ends. The CDR3 reads CASSLQGGPNEQFF. The DNA of the CDR3 is TGCGCCAGCAGCTTGCAGGGTGGGCCAAATGAGCAGTTCTTC.

DNA of the CDR3: TGTGCCAGCAGTCCGCGACAGGGGGCGGCCTACACTGAAGCTTTCTTT. It encodes CASSPRQGAAYTEAFF. The chain recombines TRBV27 with TRBJ1-1; TRBD1 matches at 10 bases. Germline CDR1 and CDR2: MNHEY and SMNVEV (reference sequence). The CDR3 extends over 16 amino acids. The V segment lost 5 bases and the J segment 3 bases; nucleotides outside the gene matches: 9.

This rearrangement joins TRBV15 to TRBJ2-5; D is possibly TRBD1 (5 bases). Germline CDR1 LNHNV, CDR2 YYDKDF (reference sequence). Deletions cut 0 bases from V and 3 bases from J, with 14 bases between. The CDR3 totals 16 residues. CDR3 in DNA: TGTGCCACCAGCAGAGATCTACGACAGTCCGAAGAGACCCAGTACTTC. It translates to CATSRDLRQSEETQYF.

The genes are TRBV5-1 and TRBJ1-2; D ambiguous. The germline V and J ends were trimmed by 4 bases and 6 bases, with 7 bases remaining between them. The V gene's germline CDR1 is SGHRS and CDR2 YFSETQ. The CDR3 extends over 11 amino acids. CDR3: CASSENNGYTF. CDR3 in DNA: TGCGCCAGCAGCGAGAATAATGGCTACACCTTC.

The CDR3 loop is CASSPRQGWDEQYF. DNA of the CDR3: TGTGCCAGCAGCCCAAGACAGGGGTGGGACGAGCAGTACTTC. The chain employs TRBV9 and TRBJ2-7, with 8 bases that match TRBD1. Per the germline V gene, CDR1 is SGDLS and CDR2 is YYNGEE. The CDR3 contains 14 residues. The trim removed 4 bases at V and 5 bases at J, leaving 8 bases unmatched.

V gene TRBV3-1 (or the pseudogene TRBV3-2) combines with J gene TRBJ2-3; D may be TRBD2 (7 bases). The CDR3 spans 15 residues. Germline assignment: CDR1 LGHDT and CDR2 YNNKEL (reference sequence). Trimming shortened V by 1 base and J by 3 bases, and 11 bases separated the two germline ends. The CDR3 nucleotides are TGTGCCAGCAGCCAAGGACGGGGGGCAACAGATACGCAGTATTTT. This encodes CASSQGRGATDTQYF.

The V call is TRBV7-3, the J call TRBJ2-1, with D perhaps TRBD1 (6 bases). The CDR3 has 15 amino acids. The V and J ends lost 4 bases and 0 bases respectively, with 10 bases between them. Germline V gene data show CDR1 as SGHTA and CDR2 as FQGTGA. The CDR3 loop is CASSSPQGSYNEQFF. In DNA form, the CDR3 reads TGTGCCAGCAGCTCACCACAGGGCTCCTACAATGAGCAGTTCTTC.

The chain employs TRBV5-4 and TRBJ1-1, with 9 nucleotides matching TRBD1. CDR1 is SGHNT and CDR2 is YYREEE in the germline V gene (reference sequence). Trimming cost V 5 bases and J 5 bases; bases outside gene matches: 7. The length of the CDR3 is 14 residues. CDR3 nucleotides: TGTGCCAGCAGGCCGGGACAGGGATTGACTGAAGCTTTCTTT. Its protein is CASRPGQGLTEAFF.

V gene TRBV7-8 combines with J gene TRBJ2-7, with D possibly matching TRBD2 (5 bases). Trimming pared 2 bases from V and 5 bases from J, leaving 10 bases between. The length of the CDR3 is 13 residues. In germline, CDR1 is SGHVS, CDR2 FQNEAQ. This CDR3 is CASSLNGVNEQYF. As DNA, the CDR3 is TGTGCCAGCAGCTTAAACGGGGTCAACGAGCAGTACTTC.

This chain links TRBV7-3 with TRBJ2-2; D gene uncertain. Trimming removed 0 bases at V and 1 base at J, with 3 bases between. The CDR3 consists of 14 residues. Germline V gene lookup returns CDR1 SGHTA and CDR2 FQGTGA. The CDR3 sequence: CASSLTRNTGELFF. The CDR3 region has the DNA TGTGCCAGCAGCTTAACTCGGAACACCGGGGAGCTGTTTTTT.

The chain links TRBV2 to TRBJ1-2; the D gene is possibly TRBD1 (5 bases). CDR1 is SNHLY, CDR2 FYNNEI, per germline. Trimming removed 1 base at V and 6 bases at J, with 12 bases between. CDR3 size: 14 residues. CDR3 DNA sequence: TGTGCCAGCAGTGAAGGGGGAGGGACTCATGGCTACACCTTC. Its protein product is CASSEGGGTHGYTF.

The chain employs TRBV10-3 and TRBJ2-3; 7 bases agree with TRBD1. With 7 bases clipped from V and 4 bases from J, the junction kept 8 bases outside the gene matches. The germline V gene has CDR1 ENHRY and CDR2 SYGVKD. CDR3 length equals 14 residues. The CDR3 bases are TGTGCCATCAACGACGAGGGGGCCCCAGATACGCAGTATTTT. This translates into CAINDEGAPDTQYF.

This clone was seen a few times. The V gene is TRBV27, the J gene TRBJ2-7, with D possibly matching TRBD1 (5 bases). The CDR3 runs to 13 residues. Trimming cost V 3 bases and J 3 bases, with 9 bases left between them. Per germline, CDR1 MNHEY and CDR2 SMNVEV (reference sequence). For the CDR3, the DNA is TGTGCCAGCAGTTTGGGGCAGTACTACGAGCAGTACTTC. As protein: CASSLGQYYEQYF.

This rearrangement joins TRBV6-5 to TRBJ2-4, with a possible D match to TRBD2 (5 bases). The CDR3 runs to 15 residues. Germline V gene sequence: CDR1 MNHEY, CDR2 SVGAGI. V dropped 2 bases and J dropped 7 bases, with 15 bases sitting between them. In DNA form, the CDR3 reads TGTGCCAGCAGTTACGGAGGTGCCAGAGGGAACATTCAGTACTTC. Translated, it gives CASSYGGARGNIQYF.

This clone was counted once. The chain couples TRBV20-1 to TRBJ1-1; D unresolved. V shed 6 bases and J shed 0 bases, with 5 bases lying between them. Germline values: CDR1 DFQATT, CDR2 SNEGSKA (reference sequence). The CDR3 runs to 11 residues. The CDR3 DNA sequence: TGCAGTGCCGGGTTGAACACTGAAGCTTTCTTT. This codes for CSAGLNTEAFF.

The chain carries TRBV6-5 and TRBJ1-5; TRBD1 matches at 10 bases. CDR3 length: 15 amino acids. CDR1 and CDR2 from the germline V gene are MNHEY and SVGAGI. With 6 bases clipped from V and 3 bases from J, the junction kept 5 bases outside the gene matches. CDR3 in amino acids: CASRGTGVLNQPQHF. In DNA form, the CDR3 reads TGTGCCAGCAGGGGGACAGGGGTCCTCAATCAGCCCCAGCATTTT.

This chain links TRBV7-8 with TRBJ1-5; a weak D match, TRBD1 (5 bases). The CDR3 extends over 14 amino acids. V was trimmed by 1 base and J by 11 bases, leaving 15 bases between them. The germline CDR1 and CDR2 sequences are SGHVS and FQNEAQ. The CDR3 coding sequence is TGTGCCAGCAGCTTAGGGGGGGGGAAGAAGGCCCAGCATTTT. Amino acid sequence: CASSLGGGKKAQHF.

This chain uses TRBV2 with TRBJ1-5; D perhaps matches TRBD1 (6 bases). Germline V gene lookup returns CDR1 SNHLY and CDR2 FYNNEI. V was pared by 9 bases and J by 8 bases, with 17 bases between. CDR3 size: 13 residues. The CDR3 protein is CASKTTGIKPQHF. The CDR3 nucleotides are TGTGCCAGTAAAACCACAGGGATAAAGCCCCAGCATTTT.